This T cell receptor (beta chain) was retrieved from a study of cytomegalovirus exposure and HLA in healthy donors. As for the study in general: The approximately 720 first-cohort repertoires and the 110 or so validation repertoires shared the same platform, a later analysis reported. Study results and caveats: A classifier reportedly called cytomegalovirus status with high sensitivity and specificity. For most TCR sequences rarity was the rule, although some public TCRs occurred in many donors.

V dropped 4 bases and J dropped 6 bases, with 19 bases sitting between them. The CDR3 is 15 residues long. Germline V gives CDR1 MNHEY, CDR2 SVGAGI. On this clone: Its antigen remains unidentified.

TCRdb's table, derived via immunoSEQ multiplex PCR, lists solely in-frame clones and lacks some. The sample has about 200,000 clones, about 81% seen once. The sample consisted of PBMCs. The TCR comes from a woman in her 30s in good health and CMV-seronegative. V and J are TRBV6-5 and TRBJ2-7, with D possibly being TRBD2 (6 bases). The CDR3 region is CASSSAPIRTTEQYF. The CDR3 nucleotides read TGTGCCAGCAGTTCCGCGCCGATAAGGACTACCGAGCAGTACTTC.